This T cell receptor (beta chain) was sequenced during a study of T cell responses to AZD1222 COVID-19 vaccine. About this clone: Its matching antigen is unknown.

General study results and limits: Only a handful of AZD1222 recipients, more than 5 in all, had baseline seropositivity. Two AZD1222 administrations were followed by greater Spike-specific TCR breadth and depth. Nearly half of unique spike-specific TCRs reportedly avoided B.1.351 and B.1.1.7 mutated regions. The donor group comprised mostly white British people and more females; the analysis possibly underestimated clonal diversity.

This CDR3 contains 12 residues. Germline CDR1 is PRHDT and CDR2 is FYEKMQ (reference sequence). Trimming cost V 1 base and J 5 bases, with 5 bases left between them. Produced via immunoSEQ multiplex PCR; TCRdb's table is partial and in-frame only. In the table there are tens of thousands of clones, around 90% of which are singletons. This receptor was obtained from an adult in good health. Sequences were derived from peripheral blood, sampled on day 0 of MenACWY control vaccination. The chain links TRBV13 to TRBJ2-5, with D unresolved. CDR3 sequence: CASSLDWETQYF. The CDR3 DNA is TGTGCCAGCAGCTTAGATTGGGAGACCCAGTACTTC.